The rows below give T cell receptor beta chains drawn from one sample of a study of OX40 agonist ivuxolimab in advanced cancers. The protocol was immunoSEQ multiplex PCR, while the TCRdb copy is restricted to in-frame clones and leaves out a portion. The sample contains over 65,000 clones, over 70% of which appear only once. The sample here was CD4+ or CD8+ T cells sorted from blood, taken in a trial of the OX40 agonist ivuxolimab. The receptors here all came from an adult with an advanced solid tumor such as melanoma, head and neck, liver or kidney cancer. Both conserved end residues are part of each CDR3. A D gene is named only where the DNA matches it firmly. Only some rows state a clone size, as once, few, many or a class for expanded clones.

d_gene	v_gene	j_gene	abundance	CDR3nt	CDR3aa
TRBD1	TRBV5-4	TRBJ2-3	.	TGTGCCAGCAGCTGGGAAGGGACAGGTAGCACAGATACGCAGTATTTT	CASSWEGTGSTDTQYF
TRBD2	TRBV4-1	TRBJ2-3	.	TGCGCCAGCAGCAGCCCGGGACTAGCGGGATTGGGCGGCCCAGATACGCAGTATTTT	CASSSPGLAGLGGPDTQYF
TRBD2	TRBV4-3	TRBJ2-6	.	TGCGCCAGCAGCCGCTGGCTAGCGGTTACCTCTGGGGCCAACGTCCTGACTTTC	CASSRWLAVTSGANVLTF
.	TRBV27	TRBJ1-1	.	TGTGCCAGCAGGGGACGGTCGAACACTGAAGCTTTCTTT	CASRGRSNTEAFF
.	TRBV2	TRBJ2-7	.	TGTGCCAGCAGTGTGGACAGCGGGTATCACGAGCAGTACTTC	CASSVDSGYHEQYF
.	TRBV9	TRBJ1-2	few	TGTGCCAGCAGCCTCCAGTCGGACGCATCATTGGGCTACACCTTC	CASSLQSDASLGYTF
TRBD1	TRBV18	TRBJ2-2	once	TGTGCCAGCTCAGAGGGGGCGTATAACACCGGGGAGCTGTTTTTT	CASSEGAYNTGELFF
.	TRBV10-1	TRBJ2-5	.	TGCGCCAGCAGTGGACATCCCGAGACCCAGTACTTC	CASSGHPETQYF
.	TRBV9	TRBJ2-2	.	TGTGCCAGCAGCCTCGTCCTCTTCGGGGAGCTGTTTTTT	CASSLVLFGELFF
.	TRBV19	TRBJ1-5	medium-sized	TGTGCCAGTAGTCGGGTTTTCAATCAGCCCCAGCATTTT	CASSRVFNQPQHF
TRBD2	TRBV7-2	TRBJ2-3	.	TGTGCCAGCAGCTTAGAAGGGGCGGGAGAATATTTT	CASSLEGAGEYF
.	TRBV27	TRBJ2-7	.	TGTGCCAGCAGTTTAAGCATTGCGGCCTACGAGCAGTACTTC	CASSLSIAAYEQYF
.	TRBV4-3	TRBJ2-3	.	TGCGCCAGCAGCCCCCGGAAGGGGAATTGGTTAGATACGCAGTATTTT	CASSPRKGNWLDTQYF
TRBD1	TRBV9	TRBJ1-5	.	TGTGCCAGCAGCCTCGGGACAGTGAATCAGCCCCAGCATTTT	CASSLGTVNQPQHF
.	TRBV28	TRBJ1-1	.	TGTGCCAGCAGTCGCAGAGGGGGGGGAGAGGGTGAAGCTTTCTTT	CASSRRGGGEGEAFF
.	TRBV28	TRBJ1-3	.	TGTGCCAGCAGTTTCCAAGCCTCTGGAAACACCATATATTTT	CASSFQASGNTIYF
.	TRBV7-8	TRBJ1-5	.	TGTGCCAGCAGCTTCCCCGAACGGGACGGCAAGGATAGCAATCAGCCCCAGCATTTT	CASSFPERDGKDSNQPQHF
.	TRBV6-5	TRBJ2-3	.	TGTGCCAGCAGTTACTCGTTTCCGACAGATACGCAGTATTTT	CASSYSFPTDTQYF
TRBD1	TRBV6-5	TRBJ2-7	once	TGTGCCAGCAGTCGGGACAGTCTCTACGAGCAGTACTTC	CASSRDSLYEQYF
TRBD1	TRBV15	TRBJ2-2	.	TGTGCCACCAGCAGTAACGACAGGGCCCCGAACACCGGGGAGCTGTTTTTT	CATSSNDRAPNTGELFF
.	TRBV18	TRBJ1-1	few	TGTGCCAGCTCTACCGGCTGGGCTGAAGCTTTCTTT	CASSTGWAEAFF
TRBD1	TRBV6-5	TRBJ2-7	.	TGTGCCAGCAGTTACGCCACAGGGGCTAGCTCCTACGAGCAGTACTTC	CASSYATGASSYEQYF
TRBD2	TRBV27	TRBJ2-3	.	TGTGCCAGCAGTTTAGAGCTAGCGGGAGTTGATACGCAGTATTTT	CASSLELAGVDTQYF
.	TRBV7-2	TRBJ2-3	.	TGTGCCAGCAGCTCCCAGGGGAGGGGCTACACAGATACGCAGTATTTT	CASSSQGRGYTDTQYF
.	TRBV28	TRBJ2-5	.	TGTGCCAGCAGTTCCCTGGGGGCTCGCAGCACCACGGAGACCCAGTACTTC	CASSSLGARSTTETQYF
.	TRBV9	TRBJ1-1	.	TGTGCCAGCAGCTCAGAGGAGGGAGGGACCGAAGCTTTCTTT	CASSSEEGGTEAFF
.	TRBV5-3	TRBJ2-2	.	TGTGCCAGAAGCTTGGTAGCCCCAGGGACGAACACCGGGGAGCTGTTTTTT	CARSLVAPGTNTGELFF
.	TRBV19	TRBJ2-1	.	TGTGCCAGTAGTATAGGAACAGGTGATGAGCAGTTCTTC	CASSIGTGDEQFF
TRBD2	TRBV9	TRBJ2-7	.	TGTGCCAGCAGCGGGGGACTAGCCGAGAAGTATGGCGTCTACGAGCAGTACTTC	CASSGGLAEKYGVYEQYF
.	TRBV18	TRBJ1-4	.	TGTGCCAGCTCACCCCCGGTTGAAAAACTGTTTTTT	CASSPPVEKLFF
.	TRBV11-3	TRBJ2-7	.	TGTGCCAGCAGCTTAGCCGGCGGGACCTACGAGCAGTACTTC	CASSLAGGTYEQYF
TRBD2	TRBV29-1	TRBJ2-1	few	TGCAGCGTTGAAGTCGGGACTAGCGGGAGCAATGAGCAGTTCTTC	CSVEVGTSGSNEQFF
TRBD2	TRBV6-4	TRBJ2-1	.	TGTGCCAGCAGTGACTTTATGGCGGGAGGGCCCTATGAGCAGTTCTTC	CASSDFMAGGPYEQFF
TRBD1	TRBV5-8	TRBJ1-5	.	TGTGCCAGCAGCCCAGGGGGTAGCAATCAGCCCCAGCATTTT	CASSPGGSNQPQHF
TRBD1	TRBV9	TRBJ2-1	.	TGTGCTACCTCGTTTACAGGGGACGGTGAGCAGTTCTTC	CATSFTGDGEQFF
.	TRBV28	TRBJ1-6	.	TGTGCCAGCAATGGCAGGGGTCCCTCACCCCTCCACTTT	CASNGRGPSPLHF
.	TRBV7-9	TRBJ2-5	.	TGTGCCAGCAGCTTAATGGCCCAAGAGACCCAGTACTTC	CASSLMAQETQYF
.	TRBV7-8	TRBJ1-5	once	TGTGCCAACAGCTTAGTTGGGGGCGTGAGGCAGCCCCAGCATTTT	CANSLVGGVRQPQHF
TRBD1	TRBV5-1	TRBJ2-7	.	TGCGCCAGCAGCTTGGCCGGGACAGGGTCCTACGAGCAGTACTTC	CASSLAGTGSYEQYF
TRBD2	TRBV19	TRBJ2-2	.	TGTGCCAGTAGTAGCTTAGCGGGGGGCTTCACCGGGGAGCTGTTTTTT	CASSSLAGGFTGELFF
.	TRBV28	TRBJ1-4	.	TGTGCCAGCAGTTTAGGGCGGGGTTGGCGGGCAACTAATGAAAAACTGTTTTTT	CASSLGRGWRATNEKLFF
.	TRBV30	TRBJ1-5	many	TGTGCCTGGAGTATCGGGGGGAGTGAGTCGTCCCAGCATTTT	CAWSIGGSESSQHF
.	TRBV27	TRBJ1-1	.	TGTGCCAGCAGCAAAAACAGGGCAACGAACACTGAAGCTTTCTTT	CASSKNRATNTEAFF
.	TRBV5-6	TRBJ2-3	.	TGTGCCAGCAGCTTTTTTAGCACAGATACGCAGTATTTT	CASSFFSTDTQYF
TRBD1	TRBV4-1	TRBJ1-4	few	TGCGCCAGCAGCACTGACAGGGGGGTTGTAGAAAAACTGTTTTTT	CASSTDRGVVEKLFF
.	TRBV4-1	TRBJ1-2	.	TGCGCCAGCAGCCAAGATGGAAGCAGGGCCTATGGCTACACCTTC	CASSQDGSRAYGYTF
.	TRBV7-9	TRBJ2-7	.	TGTGCCAGCAGCTCGCTAGAATCCAGGGAGCCCTACGAGCAGTACTTC	CASSSLESREPYEQYF
.	TRBV11-2	TRBJ1-1	.	TGTGCCAGCAGCTTTAGTCGCACTGAAGCTTTCTTT	CASSFSRTEAFF
.	TRBV27	TRBJ2-3	once	TGTGCCAGCAGTCCTCAGCCTAGCACAGATACGCAGTATTTT	CASSPQPSTDTQYF
.	TRBV19	TRBJ1-5	few	TGTGCCAGTAGTATGGGTTCGCGGAATCAGCCCCAGCATTTT	CASSMGSRNQPQHF
.	TRBV18	TRBJ2-6	.	TGTGCCAGCTCACCGGGGGTCAACGTCCTGACTTTC	CASSPGVNVLTF
TRBD1	TRBV29-1	TRBJ1-2	.	TGCAGCGTTTCGACCGGGACAGGGCGAGGCTACACCTTC	CSVSTGTGRGYTF
TRBD1	TRBV6-5	TRBJ1-1	.	TGTGCCAGCAGTTACTCCCAGGGGGGCACTGAAGCTTTCTTT	CASSYSQGGTEAFF
TRBD1	TRBV19	TRBJ2-7	.	TGTGCCAGTAGTATCTACCCAGGGGGCGATTACGAGCAGTACTTC	CASSIYPGGDYEQYF
.	TRBV7-9	TRBJ2-5	.	TGTGCCAGCAGCTTGGCGGACCTATTGGGGACCCAGTACTTC	CASSLADLLGTQYF
TRBD2	TRBV5-4	TRBJ2-1	.	TGTGCCAGCAGCCTACTCCCGTTACTAGCGGGGGGGCGGTCCTACAATGAGCAGTTCTTC	CASSLLPLLAGGRSYNEQFF
.	TRBV28	TRBJ1-2	.	TGTGCCAGCAGTTTCACCGGGTCCGGCTATGGCTACACCTTC	CASSFTGSGYGYTF
.	TRBV6-6	TRBJ1-2	.	TGTGCCAGCAGTCCTCTAGCTAACTATGGCTACACCTTC	CASSPLANYGYTF
.	TRBV28	TRBJ2-7	once	TGTGCCGTTAGAGACTCCTACGAGCAGTACTTC	CAVRDSYEQYF